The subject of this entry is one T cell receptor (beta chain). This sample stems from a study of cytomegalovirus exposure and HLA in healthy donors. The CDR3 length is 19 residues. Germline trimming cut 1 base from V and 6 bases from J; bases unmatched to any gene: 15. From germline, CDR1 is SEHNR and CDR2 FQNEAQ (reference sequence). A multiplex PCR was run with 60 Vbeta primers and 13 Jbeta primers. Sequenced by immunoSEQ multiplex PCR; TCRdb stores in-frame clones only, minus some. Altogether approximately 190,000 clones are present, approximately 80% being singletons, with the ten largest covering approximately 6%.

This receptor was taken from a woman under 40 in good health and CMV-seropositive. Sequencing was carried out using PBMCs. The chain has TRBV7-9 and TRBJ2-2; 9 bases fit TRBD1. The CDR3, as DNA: TGTGCCAGCAGCTTAGGGGTCGGGACAGGGCCCCACTCCGCCGGGGAGCTGTTTTTT. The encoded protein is CASSLGVGTGPHSAGELFF. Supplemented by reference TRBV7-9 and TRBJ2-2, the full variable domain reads DTGVSQNPRHKITKRGQNVTFRCDPISEHNRLYWYRQTLGQGPEFLTYFQNEAQLEKSRLLSDRFSAERPKGSFSTLEIQRTEQGDSAMYLCASSLGVGTGPHSAGELFFGEGSRLTVL.